A selection of T cell receptor beta chains follows, all from one sample in a study of T cells in Graves' hyperthyroidism and ophthalmopathy. TCRdb re-analysed the multiplex PCR reads in MiXCR, keeping a single row per CDR3 protein. This table holds a few hundred thousand distinct CDR3 sequences, around 18% found once. Sequencing was carried out using blood. The receptors shown here come from a man younger than 35 with Graves' ophthalmopathy. Both conserved end residues are part of each CDR3. D genes are given only for firm matches. Part of the rows lack a size; the others show once, few, many or a class for expanded clones.

j_call | v_call | d_call | clone_size | cdr3_aa | cdr3_nt
TRBJ2-2 | TRBV20-1 | NA | NA | CSARLLGGGYGELFF | TGCAGCGCCCGGTTATTAGGGGGGGGATACGGGGAGCTGTTTTTT
TRBJ2-7 | TRBV5-8 | TRBD2 | many | CASSSGGGSSYEQYF | TGTGCCAGCAGCTCTGGGGGGGGAAGCTCCTACGAGCAGTACTTC
TRBJ2-7 | TRBV7-2 | NA | NA | CASSPLGGTYEQYF | TGTGCCAGCAGCCCCCTCGGGGGTACCTACGAGCAGTACTTC
TRBJ1-1 | TRBV6-5 | NA | NA | CASSYLGGTEAFF | TGTGCCAGCAGTTACCTCGGGGGCACTGAAGCTTTCTTT
TRBJ2-3 | TRBV5-1 | TRBD1 | few | CASSGGQGVPSTDTQYF | TGCGCCAGCAGCGGGGGACAGGGGGTCCCTAGCACAGATACGCAGTATTTT
TRBJ2-3 | TRBV10-2 | TRBD2 | few | CASSDGSGLAGVGLRDTQYF | TGCGCCAGCAGTGATGGGAGTGGGCTAGCGGGGGTCGGTTTGAGGGATACGCAGTATTTT
TRBJ1-5 | TRBV24-1 | TRBD1 | NA | CATSTGDWGQPQHF | TGTGCCACCAGCACAGGGGATTGGGGTCAGCCCCAGCATTTT
TRBJ2-2 | TRBV11-2 | NA | few | CASSAIRTRKGELFF | TGTGCCAGCAGCGCGATTCGGACCCGCAAAGGGGAGCTGTTTTTT
TRBJ2-7 | TRBV6-1 | TRBD1 | NA | CASRAGTATYEQYF | TGTGCCAGCAGGGCCGGGACAGCTACCTACGAGCAGTACTTC
TRBJ2-1 | TRBV6-1 | NA | many | CASGPGRTPGGQFF | TGTGCCAGCGGGCCCGGACGGACCCCCGGCGGGCAGTTCTTC
TRBJ1-6 | TRBV12-3/TRBV12-4 | NA | few | CASASGRSSYNSPLHF | TGTGCCAGCGCTTCCGGGCGAAGCTCCTATAATTCACCCCTCCACTTT
TRBJ2-1 | TRBV4-1 | TRBD2 | many | CASSQGRLAGGYNEQFF | TGCGCCAGCAGCCAAGGGAGACTAGCGGGGGGATACAATGAGCAGTTCTTC
TRBJ1-4 | TRBV28 | NA | few | CATSLADTVAEKLFF | TGTGCCACCTCCCTCGCCGACACGGTTGCGGAAAAACTGTTTTTT
TRBJ2-7 | TRBV14 | TRBD2 | many | CASSSWFVAGGPLSYEQYF | TGTGCCAGCAGCTCGTGGTTTGTAGCGGGGGGGCCTCTTTCCTACGAGCAGTACTTC
TRBJ1-1 | TRBV10-3 | TRBD1 | many | CAISAGTGPNTEAFF | TGTGCCATCAGCGCCGGGACAGGGCCGAACACTGAAGCTTTCTTT
TRBJ2-4 | TRBV12-3/TRBV12-4 | TRBD1 | many | CASRALQGKNIQYF | TGTGCCAGCAGAGCTCTACAGGGGAAAAACATTCAGTACTTC
TRBJ2-7 | TRBV13 | NA | many | CASSLYGTYEQYF | TGTGCCAGCAGCTTATACGGGACTTACGAGCAGTACTTC
TRBJ2-7 | TRBV24-1 | TRBD1 | many | CATSGSSHRGGEQYF | TGTGCCACCAGTGGTTCCTCGCACAGGGGCGGTGAGCAGTACTTC
TRBJ2-5 | TRBV5-4 | TRBD2 | few | CASSPSGGGTQYF | TGTGCCAGCAGCCCTAGCGGGGGGGGGACCCAGTACTTC
TRBJ2-1 | TRBV6-6 | TRBD2 | many | CASSYVAGDNEQFF | TGTGCCAGCAGTTACGTAGCGGGCGACAATGAGCAGTTCTTC
TRBJ1-2 | TRBV9 | TRBD1 | many | CASAGQGESGYTF | TGTGCCAGCGCAGGACAGGGAGAGAGCGGCTACACCTTC
TRBJ2-5 | TRBV5-4 | TRBD2 | once | CASSSASGRFGETQYF | TGTGCCAGCAGCTCGGCTAGCGGGAGGTTTGGGGAGACCCAGTACTTC
TRBJ2-5 | TRBV7-8 | TRBD2 | many | CASSSWTSKETQYF | TGTGCCAGCAGCTCCTGGACTAGCAAAGAGACCCAGTACTTC
TRBJ2-1 | TRBV5-1 | NA | NA | CASSLGGGWDEQFF | TGCGCCAGCAGCTTGGGTGGGGGTTGGGATGAGCAGTTCTTC
TRBJ1-1 | TRBV6-6 | NA | many | CASSYSTGGTTEAFF | TGTGCCAGCAGTTACTCGACGGGGGGTACCACTGAAGCTTTCTTT
TRBJ1-2 | TRBV20-1 | NA | few | CSDGTSQRIGYTF | TGCAGTGATGGGACTTCCCAGCGGATCGGCTACACCTTC
TRBJ1-5 | TRBV27 | NA | many | CASSRGTESNQPQHF | TGTGCCAGCAGTCGAGGGACGGAGAGCAATCAGCCCCAGCATTTT
TRBJ2-4 | TRBV5-1 | NA | many | CASSRGGSRGEGGIQYF | TGCGCCAGCAGCCGCGGCGGGTCCAGGGGAGAAGGTGGCATTCAGTACTTC